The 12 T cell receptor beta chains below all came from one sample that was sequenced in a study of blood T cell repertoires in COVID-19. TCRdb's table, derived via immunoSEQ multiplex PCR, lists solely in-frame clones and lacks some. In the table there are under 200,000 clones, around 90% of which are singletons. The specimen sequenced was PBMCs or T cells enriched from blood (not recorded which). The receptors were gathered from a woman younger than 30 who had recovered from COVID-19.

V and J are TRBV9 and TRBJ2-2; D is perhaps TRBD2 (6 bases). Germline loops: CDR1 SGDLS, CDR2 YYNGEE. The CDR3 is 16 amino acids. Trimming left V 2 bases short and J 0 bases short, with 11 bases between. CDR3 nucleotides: TGTGCCAGCAGCGTTTCCGGGGGTGCGAACACCGGGGAGCTGTTTTTT. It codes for CASSVSGGANTGELFF.

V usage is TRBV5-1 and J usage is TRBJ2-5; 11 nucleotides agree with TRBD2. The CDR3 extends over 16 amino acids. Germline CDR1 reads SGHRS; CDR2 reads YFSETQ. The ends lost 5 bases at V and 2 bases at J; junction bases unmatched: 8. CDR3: CASSISSGGYQETQYF. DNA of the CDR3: TGCGCCAGCAGTATCTCTAGCGGGGGGTATCAAGAGACCCAGTACTTC. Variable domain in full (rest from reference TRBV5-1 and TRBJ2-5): KAGVTQTPRYLIKTRGQQVTLSCSPISGHRSVSWYQQTPGQGLQFLFEYFSETQRNKGNFPGRFSGRQFSNSRSEMNVSTLELGDSALYLCASSISSGGYQETQYFGPGTRLLVL.

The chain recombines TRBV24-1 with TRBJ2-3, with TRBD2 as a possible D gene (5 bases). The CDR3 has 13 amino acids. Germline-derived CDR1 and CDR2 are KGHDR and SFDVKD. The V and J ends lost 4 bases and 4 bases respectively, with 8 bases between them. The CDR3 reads CATSERVPDTQYF. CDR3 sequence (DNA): TGTGCCACCAGTGAGAGGGTGCCAGATACGCAGTATTTT.

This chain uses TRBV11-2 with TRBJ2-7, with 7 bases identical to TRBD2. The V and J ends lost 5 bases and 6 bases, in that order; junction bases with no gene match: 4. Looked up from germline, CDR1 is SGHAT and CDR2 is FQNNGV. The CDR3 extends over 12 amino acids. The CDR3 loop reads CASSRERGEQYF. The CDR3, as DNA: TGTGCCAGCAGCAGAGAGCGGGGCGAGCAGTACTTC.

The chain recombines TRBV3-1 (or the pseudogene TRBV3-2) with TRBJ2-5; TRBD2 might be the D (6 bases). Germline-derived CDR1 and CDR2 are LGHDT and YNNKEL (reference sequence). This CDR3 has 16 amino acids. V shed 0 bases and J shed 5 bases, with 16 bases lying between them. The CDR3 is CASSQEGASVVETQYF. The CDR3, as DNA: TGTGCCAGCAGCCAAGAGGGAGCTAGCGTGGTTGAGACCCAGTACTTC.

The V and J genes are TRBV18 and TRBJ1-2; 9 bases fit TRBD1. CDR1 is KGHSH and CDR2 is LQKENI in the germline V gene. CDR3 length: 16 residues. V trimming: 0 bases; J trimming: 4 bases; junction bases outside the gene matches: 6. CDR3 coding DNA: TGTGCCAGCTCACCACCGGGACAGGGTTATGGCTATGGCTACACCTTC. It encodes CASSPPGQGYGYGYTF.

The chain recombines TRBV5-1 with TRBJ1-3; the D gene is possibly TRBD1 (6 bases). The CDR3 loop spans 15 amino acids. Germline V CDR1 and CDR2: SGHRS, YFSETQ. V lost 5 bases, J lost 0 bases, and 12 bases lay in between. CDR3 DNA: TGCGCCAGCAGGGAAGGACAGTACTCTGGAAACACCATATATTTT. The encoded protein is CASREGQYSGNTIYF.

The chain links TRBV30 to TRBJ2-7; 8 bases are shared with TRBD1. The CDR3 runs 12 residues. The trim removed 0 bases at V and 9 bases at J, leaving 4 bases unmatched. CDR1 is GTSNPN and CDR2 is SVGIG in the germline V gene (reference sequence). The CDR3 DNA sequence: TGTGCCTGGAGTGTGAGACAGGGGAGGCAGTACTTC. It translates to CAWSVRQGRQYF.

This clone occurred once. DNA for the CDR3: TGCGCCAGCAGCTTGTCTAGCGCCTACAATGAGCAGTTCTTC. Protein product: CASSLSSAYNEQFF. This chain uses TRBV5-1 with TRBJ2-1, with D perhaps matching TRBD2 (6 bases). Per germline, CDR1 SGHRS and CDR2 YFSETQ. The ends were cut back, 1 base at V and 2 bases at J, with 7 bases in the middle. The CDR3 totals 14 residues.

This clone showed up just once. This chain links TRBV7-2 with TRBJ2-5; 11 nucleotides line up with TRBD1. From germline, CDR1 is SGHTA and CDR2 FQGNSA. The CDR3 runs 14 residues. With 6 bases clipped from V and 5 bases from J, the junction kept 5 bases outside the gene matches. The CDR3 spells CASRRTGGMETQYF. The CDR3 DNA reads TGTGCCAGCAGGCGGACAGGGGGCATGGAGACCCAGTACTTC.

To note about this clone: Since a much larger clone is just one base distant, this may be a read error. CDR3 nucleotide sequence: TGTGCCAGCAGCTTAGATATGAACACTGAAGCTTTCTTT. Translated: CASSLDMNTEAFF. This chain joins TRBV7-2 and TRBJ1-1; D is uncertain. The germline V and J ends were trimmed by 1 base and 0 bases, with 3 bases remaining between them. The CDR3 loop spans 13 amino acids. Looked up from germline, CDR1 is SGHTA and CDR2 is FQGNSA.

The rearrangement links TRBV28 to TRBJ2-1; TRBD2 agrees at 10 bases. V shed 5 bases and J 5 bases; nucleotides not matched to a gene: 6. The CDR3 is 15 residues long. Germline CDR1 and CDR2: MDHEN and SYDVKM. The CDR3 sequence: CASSRRLAGNNEQFF. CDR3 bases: TGTGCCAGCAGTCGACGACTAGCGGGCAACAATGAGCAGTTCTTC. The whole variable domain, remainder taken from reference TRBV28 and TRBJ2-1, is DVKVTQSSRYLVKRTGEKVFLECVQDMDHENMFWYRQDPGLGLRLIYFSYDVKMKEKGDIPEGYSVSREKKERFSLILESASTNQTSMYLCASSRRLAGNNEQFFGPGTRLTVL.